These 15 T cell receptor beta chains came from one sample sequenced in a study of blood T cells in healthy people across ages. For the second PCR, which ran for about 6 to 12 cycles, a sample-barcoded 5' primer and a J-beta primer mix were used. TCRdb analysed the 5' RACE reads with MiXCR anew, one entry per CDR3 protein. Here the sample spans around 780,000 distinct CDR3 sequences, around three fifths being singletons. Sequencing used blood. The source of these receptors is a man aged 35 to 55 in good health.

Worth noting for this clonotype: A much larger clone differs by one base, so this may be a read error. The chain joins TRBV7-2 to TRBJ2-1; 10 nucleotides match TRBD1. Germline V lookup: CDR1 SGHTA, CDR2 FQGNSA. V dropped 3 bases and J dropped 10; count of bases not matched to a gene: 9. This CDR3 has 15 amino acids. DNA for the CDR3: TGTGCCAGCAGCTTTCGACAGGGGGCGATGAAGGAGCAGTTCTTC. Protein product: CASSFRQGAMKEQFF.

About this clonotype itself: The CDR3 ends on some other residue instead of the conserved phenylalanine or tryptophan, so this is likely a read error. This rearrangement joins TRBV28 to TRBJ2-7; no definite D call. The CDR3 spans 13 residues. V dropped 8 bases and J dropped 4 bases, with 15 bases sitting between them. Germline V gene data show CDR1 as MDHEN and CDR2 as SYDVKM. The CDR3 sequence is CASRGQLKYEQYL. The CDR3 DNA is TGTGCCAGCCGCGGCCAACTGAAATACGAGCAGTACTTG.

This chain's CDR3 is CASSSPESGRWGEQFF. The DNA for the CDR3 is TGTGCCAGCAGCTCCCCCGAGAGCGGGCGTTGGGGTGAGCAGTTCTTC. The chain carries TRBV9 and TRBJ2-1, with a tentative D call TRBD2 (6 bases). The V gene lost 4 bases and the J gene lost 9 bases, with 23 bases spanning the gap. CDR1 SGDLS and CDR2 YYNGEE come from the germline V gene. The CDR3 is made up of 16 amino acids.

This clonotype has only a few counts. The chain carries TRBV2 and TRBJ2-1; weak D call: TRBD2 (6 bases). The germline V gene has CDR1 SNHLY and CDR2 FYNNEI. The CDR3 consists of 14 residues. The V end lost 6 bases, the J end lost 1 base, and 10 bases lay between the germline ends. The CDR3: CASRSGQSYNEQFF. Written as DNA, the CDR3 is TGTGCCAGCAGAAGCGGGCAATCCTACAATGAGCAGTTCTTC.

This chain uses TRBV20-1 with TRBJ2-4; TRBD2 aligns across 13 bases. The DNA end is more similar to TRBJ2-5, so the J call may be wrong. Per the germline V gene, CDR1 is DFQATT and CDR2 is SNEGSKA (reference sequence). The CDR3 spans 16 residues. DNA of the CDR3: TGCAGTGCTAGGCCCTGGACTAGCGGGAGTTTAGAGACCCAGTACTTC. Its protein product is CSARPWTSGSLETQYF.

The chain combines TRBV6-5 with TRBJ1-2, with D possibly TRBD1 on 5 matching bases. The CDR3 has 13 residues. Trimming took 5 bases from V and 4 from J, leaving 11 bases between them. Germline CDR1 reads MNHEY; CDR2 reads SVGAGI. The chain's CDR3 is CASSPGALYGYTF. The CDR3 region has the DNA TGTGCCAGCAGTCCTGGGGCGCTCTATGGCTACACCTTC.

This chain links TRBV11-2 with TRBJ2-1; possibly TRBD1 or TRBD2 for D (5 bases each). The J call may be wrong; the DNA end is better matched by TRBJ2-7. The CDR3 length is 18 residues. Germline V gene data show CDR1 as SGHAT and CDR2 as FQNNGV. Here the CDR3 DNA reads TGTGCCAGCAGCTTAGGATCAGACGCTCGGGAATTGGGGGACGAGCAGTACTTC. Its translation: CASSLGSDARELGDEQYF.

The rearrangement uses TRBV11-2 and TRBJ2-7, with D unresolved. V was trimmed by 0 bases and J by 2 bases, leaving 14 bases between them. The CDR3 is 16 amino acids. Germline assignment: CDR1 SGHAT and CDR2 FQNNGV. The CDR3 here is CASSLDRTSNTYEQYF. The CDR3, as DNA: TGTGCCAGCAGCTTAGATCGCACATCGAATACCTACGAGCAGTACTTC.

This clonotype was picked up a small number of times. This CDR3 is CASSPRGISDEQFF. In DNA, the CDR3 is TGCGCCAGCAGCCCCAGGGGGATATCGGATGAGCAGTTCTTC. The V and J genes are TRBV4-1 and TRBJ2-1; 7 bases are a match to TRBD1. This CDR3 spans 14 amino acids. Germline V lookup: CDR1 MGHRA, CDR2 YSYEKL. J gave up 8 bases and V 4 bases, and 8 bases lay outside the gene matches.

About this clonotype itself: This could be a read error, since a much larger clone is one nucleotide away. This chain joins TRBV7-2 and TRBJ2-1; D gene uncertain. Trimming took off 2 bases at V and 8 bases at J, with 16 bases between the two ends. CDR1 SGHTA and CDR2 FQGNSA come from the germline V gene. This CDR3 region has 15 residues. The CDR3 bases are TGTGCCAGCAGCTTACGCCCAGACTCGAACGATGAGCAGTTCTTC. Translation: CASSLRPDSNDEQFF.

Worth noting for this clonotype: Its ends do not fully match the called genes, so a read error is possible. The rearrangement uses TRBV28 and TRBJ1-2; no reliable D call. The germline V gene encodes CDR1 MDHEN and CDR2 SYDVKM. This CDR3 has 13 residues. DNA for the CDR3: TGTGCCAGCAGCGGAGGAGTCGTCTATGGCCACACCTTC. Encoded protein: CASSGGVVYGHTF.

This clonotype came up once. The chain employs TRBV6-5 and TRBJ2-3; D remains unclear. The CDR3 is 13 amino acids. Germline CDR1 is MNHEY and CDR2 is SVGAGI. V lost 8 bases and J lost 4, with 13 bases in between. This chain's CDR3 is CASFRNPADTQYF. The DNA of the CDR3 is TGTGCCAGCTTTCGCAATCCCGCAGATACGCAGTATTTT.

As for this clonotype: A read error may produce the germline difference seen at one junction end. The chain uses TRBV27 and TRBJ1-2, with D possibly TRBD1 on 5 matching bases. This CDR3 region has 13 residues. Germline assignment: CDR1 MNHEY and CDR2 SMNVEV (reference sequence). CDR3 in amino acids: CPSSLQGREGYTF. The DNA for the CDR3 is TGTCCCAGCAGTTTGCAGGGTAGGGAGGGCTACACCTTC.

The chain links TRBV7-9 to TRBJ2-5, with TRBD1 identical over 9 bases. The germline V gene has CDR1 SEHNR and CDR2 FQNEAQ (reference sequence). CDR3 length: 14 amino acids. J lost 3 bases, V lost 11 bases, and 10 bases had no gene match. The chain's CDR3 is CAGGTGTGKETQYF. The CDR3 nucleotides read TGTGCCGGAGGAACCGGGACAGGGAAAGAGACCCAGTACTTC.

This clonotype is a singleton in its sample. V is TRBV4-2 and J is TRBJ2-1; a weak D match, TRBD1 (5 bases). Germline V CDR1 and CDR2: LGHNA, YNFKEQ. The CDR3 sequence is 16 residues long. Trimming took off 0 bases at V and 9 bases at J, with 18 bases between the two ends. As DNA, the CDR3 is TGTGCCAGCAGCCAAGACCCCATTTTAGGTCAGGGTGAGCAGTTCTTC. Its protein product is CASSQDPILGQGEQFF.